This T cell receptor beta chain was sequenced during a study of T cell changes during pregnancy in multiple sclerosis. V shed 5 bases and J shed 1 base, with 8 bases lying between them. The CDR3 loop spans 14 amino acids. Germline CDR1 reads SGHTA; CDR2 reads FQGNSA. Clones were sequenced by immunoSEQ multiplex PCR, and TCRdb holds only the in-frame ones, with some missing. Altogether some 71,000 clones are present, under 95% being singletons, with the ten largest covering roughly 1.5%. The receptor's source is a female donor with multiple sclerosis, enrolled in a pregnancy study. This specimen consisted of peripheral blood, obtained in the third trimester of pregnancy. The V and J genes are TRBV7-2 and TRBJ2-2, with D uncertain. The CDR3 DNA reads as TGTGCCAGCAGCCCGAGGAGGAACACCGGGGAGCTGTTTTTT. Protein: CASSPRRNTGELFF.